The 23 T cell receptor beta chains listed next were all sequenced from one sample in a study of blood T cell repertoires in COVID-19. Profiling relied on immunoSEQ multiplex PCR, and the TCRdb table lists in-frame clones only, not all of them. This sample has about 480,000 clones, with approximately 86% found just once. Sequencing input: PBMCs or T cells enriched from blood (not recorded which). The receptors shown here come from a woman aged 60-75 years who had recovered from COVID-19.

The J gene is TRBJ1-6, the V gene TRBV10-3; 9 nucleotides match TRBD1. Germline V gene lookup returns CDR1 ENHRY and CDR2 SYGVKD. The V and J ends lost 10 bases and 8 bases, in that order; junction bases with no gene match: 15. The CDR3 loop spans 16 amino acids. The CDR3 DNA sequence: TGTGCCACAAGCCCAGGGACAGGGCAAAAGGATTCACCCCTCCACTTT. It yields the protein CATSPGTGQKDSPLHF.

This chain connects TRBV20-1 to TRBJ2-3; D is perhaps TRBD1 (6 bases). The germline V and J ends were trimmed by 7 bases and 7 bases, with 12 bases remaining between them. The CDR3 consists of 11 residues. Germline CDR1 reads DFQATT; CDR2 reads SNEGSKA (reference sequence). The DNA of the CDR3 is TGCAGTGTTAGCAGGGGAAATACGCAGTATTTT. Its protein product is CSVSRGNTQYF.

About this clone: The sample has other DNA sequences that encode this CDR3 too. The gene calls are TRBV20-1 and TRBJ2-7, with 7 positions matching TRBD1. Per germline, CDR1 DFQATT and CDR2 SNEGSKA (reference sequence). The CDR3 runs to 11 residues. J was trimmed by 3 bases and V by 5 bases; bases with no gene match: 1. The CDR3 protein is CSARDSYEQYF. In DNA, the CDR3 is TGCAGTGCTCGGGACAGCTACGAGCAGTACTTC.

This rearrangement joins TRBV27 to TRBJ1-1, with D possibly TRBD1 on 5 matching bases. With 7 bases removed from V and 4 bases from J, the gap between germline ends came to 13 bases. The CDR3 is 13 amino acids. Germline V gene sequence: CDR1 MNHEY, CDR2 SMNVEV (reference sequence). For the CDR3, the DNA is TGTGCCAGCACCGGGGGAGGCATCACTGAAGCTTTCTTT. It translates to CASTGGGITEAFF.

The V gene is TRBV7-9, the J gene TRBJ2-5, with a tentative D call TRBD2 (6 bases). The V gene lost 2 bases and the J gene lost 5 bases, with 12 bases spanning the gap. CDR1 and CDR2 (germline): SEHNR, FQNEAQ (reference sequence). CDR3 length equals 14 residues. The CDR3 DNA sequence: TGTGCCAGCAGCTTATGGCCTCGGGGGGAGACCCAGTACTTC. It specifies CASSLWPRGETQYF.

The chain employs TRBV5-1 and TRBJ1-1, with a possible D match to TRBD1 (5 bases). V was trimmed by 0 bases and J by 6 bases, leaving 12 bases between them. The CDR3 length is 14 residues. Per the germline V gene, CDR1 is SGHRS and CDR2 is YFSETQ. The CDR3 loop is CASSLEWGGAEAFF. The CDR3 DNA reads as TGCGCCAGCAGCTTGGAGTGGGGCGGTGCTGAAGCTTTCTTT.

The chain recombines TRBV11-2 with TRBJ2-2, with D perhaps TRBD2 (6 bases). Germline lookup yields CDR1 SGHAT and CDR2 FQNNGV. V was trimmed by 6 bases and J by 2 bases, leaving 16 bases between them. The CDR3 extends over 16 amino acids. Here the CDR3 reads CASSPLGGVNTGELFF. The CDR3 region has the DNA TGTGCCAGCAGTCCGCTTGGAGGGGTAAACACCGGGGAGCTGTTTTTT.

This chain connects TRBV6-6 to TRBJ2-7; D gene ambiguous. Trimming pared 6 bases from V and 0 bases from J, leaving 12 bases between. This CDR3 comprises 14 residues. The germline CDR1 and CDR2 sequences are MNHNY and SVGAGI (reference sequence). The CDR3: CASSSEYSSYEQYV. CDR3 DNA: TGTGCCAGCAGCTCAGAATACAGCTCCTACGAGCAGTACGTC.

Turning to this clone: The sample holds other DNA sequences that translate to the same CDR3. CDR3 in DNA: TGTGCCAGCAGCCTAAGAAGGAACACCGGGGAGCTGTTTTTT. As protein: CASSLRRNTGELFF. The rearrangement links TRBV7-2 to TRBJ2-2, with no clear D. Per germline, CDR1 SGHTA and CDR2 FQGNSA. The CDR3 runs 14 residues. V lost 5 bases and J 1 base, leaving 8 bases between the germline ends.

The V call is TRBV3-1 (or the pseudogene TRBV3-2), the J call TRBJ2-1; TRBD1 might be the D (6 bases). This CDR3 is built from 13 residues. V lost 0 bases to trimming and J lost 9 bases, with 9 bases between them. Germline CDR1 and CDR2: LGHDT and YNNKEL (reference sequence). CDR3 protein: CASSQERTAEQFF. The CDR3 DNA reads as TGTGCCAGCAGCCAAGAGAGGACAGCTGAGCAGTTCTTC.

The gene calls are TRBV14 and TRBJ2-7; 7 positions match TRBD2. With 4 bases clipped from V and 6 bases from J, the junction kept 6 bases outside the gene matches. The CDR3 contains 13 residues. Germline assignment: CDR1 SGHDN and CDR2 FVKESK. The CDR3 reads CASSLWGGREQYF. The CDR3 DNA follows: TGTGCCAGCAGCCTCTGGGGGGGACGCGAGCAGTACTTC.

The CDR3 sequence is CATQTGTHTGELFF. The CDR3 nucleotides read TGTGCGACGCAGACAGGGACCCACACCGGGGAGCTGTTTTTT. This chain joins TRBV10-3 and TRBJ2-2; the match to TRBD1 covers 7 bases. Looked up from germline, CDR1 is ENHRY and CDR2 is SYGVKD. There are 14 residues in the CDR3.

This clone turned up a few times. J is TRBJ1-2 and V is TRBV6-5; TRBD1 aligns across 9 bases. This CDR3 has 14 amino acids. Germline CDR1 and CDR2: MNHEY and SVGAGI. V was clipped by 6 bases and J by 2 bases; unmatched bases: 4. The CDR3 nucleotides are TGTGCCAGCAGGAGGGGACAGGGAAACTATGGCTACACCTTC. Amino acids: CASRRGQGNYGYTF.

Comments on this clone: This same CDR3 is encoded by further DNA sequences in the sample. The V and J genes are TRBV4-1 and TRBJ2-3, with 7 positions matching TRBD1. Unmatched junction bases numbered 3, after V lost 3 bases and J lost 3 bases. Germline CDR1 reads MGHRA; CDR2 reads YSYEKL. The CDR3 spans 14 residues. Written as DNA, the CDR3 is TGCGCCAGCAGCCAGGCGACAGGGACAGATACGCAGTATTTT. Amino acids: CASSQATGTDTQYF.

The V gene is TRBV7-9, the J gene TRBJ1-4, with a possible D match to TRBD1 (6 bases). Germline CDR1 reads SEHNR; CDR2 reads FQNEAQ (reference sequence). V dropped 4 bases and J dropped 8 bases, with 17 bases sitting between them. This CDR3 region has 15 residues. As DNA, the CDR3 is TGTGCCAGCAGCTCACAGGGATTGAGGCCCGAAAAACTGTTTTTT. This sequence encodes CASSSQGLRPEKLFF. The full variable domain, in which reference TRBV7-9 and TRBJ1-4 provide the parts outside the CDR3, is DTGVSQNPRHKITKRGQNVTFRCDPISEHNRLYWYRQTLGQGPEFLTYFQNEAQLEKSRLLSDRFSAERPKGSFSTLEIQRTEQGDSAMYLCASSSQGLRPEKLFFGSGTQLSVL.

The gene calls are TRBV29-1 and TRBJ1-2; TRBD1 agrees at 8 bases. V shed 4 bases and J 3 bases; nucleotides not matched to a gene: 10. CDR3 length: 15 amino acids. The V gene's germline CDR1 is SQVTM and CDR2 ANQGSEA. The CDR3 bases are TGCAGCGTTGTCGGGGCAGGGGGCGCCGACTATGGCTACACCTTC. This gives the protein CSVVGAGGADYGYTF.

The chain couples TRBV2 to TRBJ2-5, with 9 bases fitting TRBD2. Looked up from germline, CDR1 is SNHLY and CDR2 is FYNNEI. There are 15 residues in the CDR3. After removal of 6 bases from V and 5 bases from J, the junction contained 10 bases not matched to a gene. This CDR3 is CASRRAGGAPETQYF. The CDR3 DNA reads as TGTGCCAGCAGGAGGGCGGGGGGGGCTCCGGAGACCCAGTACTTC.

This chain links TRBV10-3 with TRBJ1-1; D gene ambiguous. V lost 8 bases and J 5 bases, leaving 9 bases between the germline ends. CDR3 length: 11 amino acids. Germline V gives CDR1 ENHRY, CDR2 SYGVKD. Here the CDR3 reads CAIVGGTEAFF. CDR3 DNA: TGTGCCATCGTGGGAGGAACTGAAGCTTTCTTT.

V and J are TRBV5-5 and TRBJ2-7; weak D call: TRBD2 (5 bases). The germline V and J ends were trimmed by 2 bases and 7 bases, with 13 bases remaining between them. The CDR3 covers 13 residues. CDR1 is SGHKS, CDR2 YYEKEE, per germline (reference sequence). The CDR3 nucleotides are TGTGCCAGCAGCTTTTCGGGATCGGGGGAGCAGTACTTC. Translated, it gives CASSFSGSGEQYF. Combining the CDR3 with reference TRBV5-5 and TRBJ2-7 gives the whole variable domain DAGVTQSPTHLIKTRGQQVTLRCSPISGHKSVSWYQQVLGQGPQFIFQYYEKEERGRGNFPDRFSARQFPNYSSELNVNALLLGDSALYLCASSFSGSGEQYFGPGTRLTVT.

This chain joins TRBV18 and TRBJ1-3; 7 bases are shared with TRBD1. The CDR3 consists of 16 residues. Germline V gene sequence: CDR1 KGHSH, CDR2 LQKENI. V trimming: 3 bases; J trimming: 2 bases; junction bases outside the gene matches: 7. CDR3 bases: TGTGCCAGCTCACCTCAGACAGGGCTTACTGGAAACACCATATATTTT. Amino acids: CASSPQTGLTGNTIYF.

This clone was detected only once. The DNA of the CDR3 is TGTGCCAGCACTTGGTTAGTGTTGACTGGCTCACCCCTCCACTTT. Translating gives CASTWLVLTGSPLHF. This rearrangement joins TRBV6-6 to TRBJ1-6; D not certain. CDR3 size: 15 residues. With 7 bases removed from V and 10 bases from J, the gap between germline ends came to 20 bases. In germline, CDR1 is MNHNY, CDR2 SVGAGI (reference sequence).

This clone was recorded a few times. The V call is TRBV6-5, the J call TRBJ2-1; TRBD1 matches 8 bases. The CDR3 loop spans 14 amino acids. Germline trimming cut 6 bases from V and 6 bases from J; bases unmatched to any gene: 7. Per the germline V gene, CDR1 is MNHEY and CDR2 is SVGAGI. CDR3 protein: CASSRRDRLNEQFF. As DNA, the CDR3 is TGTGCCAGCAGCCGCCGGGACAGGCTCAATGAGCAGTTCTTC.

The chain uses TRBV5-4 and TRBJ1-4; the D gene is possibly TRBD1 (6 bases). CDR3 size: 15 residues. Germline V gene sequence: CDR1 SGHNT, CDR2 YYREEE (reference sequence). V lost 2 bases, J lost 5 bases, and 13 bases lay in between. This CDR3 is CASSFQTGINEKLFF. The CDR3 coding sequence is TGTGCCAGCAGCTTTCAGACAGGCATAAATGAAAAACTGTTTTTT.